The clone carrying this TCR beta chain has a count of ten or more. The antigen is unknown. This sample is part of a study of human T cells and chemical hapten exposure. Whole-study context: Slight volume differences across pooled libraries mainly accounted for varying per-sample TCR yields.

Notes on the study in general: Sensitizing to DPC left TCRs with a frequency above 1 in 1000 unaltered.

J gave up 3 bases and V 4 bases, and 2 bases lay outside the gene matches. The CDR3 runs to 15 residues. Germline V gives CDR1 SGHRS, CDR2 YFSETQ. A single record per CDR3 protein comes from TCRdb applying MiXCR to the RACE reads. This sample has tens of thousands of distinct CDR3 sequences, with about 10% found just once. Specified time point: patch test 1, 2 weeks after DPC sensitization. Treatment specified: therapeutic diphenylcyclopropenone sensitization with weekly scalp DPC. V is TRBV5-1 and J is TRBJ2-2, with 11 bases lining up with TRBD1. The sample consisted of whole blood, taken in connection with sensitization to the hapten diphenylcyclopropenone (DPC). The TCR was taken from a woman aged 50 to 60 with alopecia areata. Some clones in this sample may be carry-over from other donors' samples. The CDR3 DNA is TGCGCCAGCAGCCTGGGACAGGGGGACACCGGGGAGCTGTTTTTT. The encoded protein is CASSLGQGDTGELFF.